The sequence of this TCR beta chain was determined in a study of beta chain features in type 1 diabetes. On average, the one heparinised blood draw given by each donor was approximately 120 mL. The study reverse transcribed the entire isolated RNA, so it sequenced expressed TCRB transcripts. The protocol was immunoSEQ multiplex PCR, while the TCRdb copy is restricted to in-frame clones and leaves out a portion. The sample records 150,000 to 200,000 clones, roughly 63% being singletons. Study findings and constraints: All four CD4+ subsets of Type 1 diabetes patients contained TCRB CDR3s that were moderately but significantly shorter. Patients showed naive, central memory and Treg TCRB repertoires that appeared more similar than those of healthy donors. The study notes PCR might favor shorter templates equally in patients and controls.

In regard to this clone: Its specificity is not known.

Germline CDR1 is SEHNR and CDR2 is FQNEAQ (reference sequence). The CDR3 covers 14 residues. The ends lost 5 bases at V and 7 bases at J; junction bases unmatched: 8. This clonotype was obtained from a man aged 25-45 years with type 1 diabetes. This chain links TRBV7-9 with TRBJ1-5; 7 bases line up with TRBD1. The sequenced material came from naive CD4+ T cells from blood. The CDR3 here is CASSPTGFRQPQHF. The CDR3 DNA reads TGTGCCAGCAGCCCGACAGGGTTCAGACAGCCCCAGCATTTT.